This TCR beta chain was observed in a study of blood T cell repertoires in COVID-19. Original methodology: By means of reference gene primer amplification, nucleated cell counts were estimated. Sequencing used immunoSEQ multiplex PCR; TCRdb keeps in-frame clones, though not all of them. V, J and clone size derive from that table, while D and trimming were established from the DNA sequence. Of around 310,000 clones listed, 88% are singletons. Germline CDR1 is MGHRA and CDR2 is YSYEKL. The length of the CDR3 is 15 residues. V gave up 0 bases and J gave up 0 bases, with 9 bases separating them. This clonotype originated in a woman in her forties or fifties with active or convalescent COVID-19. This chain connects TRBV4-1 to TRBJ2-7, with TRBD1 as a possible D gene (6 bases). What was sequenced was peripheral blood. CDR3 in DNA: TGCGCCAGCAGCCAAGATCCCAGGGGCTCCTACGAGCAGTACTTC. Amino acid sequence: CASSQDPRGSYEQYF.